The 9 T cell receptor beta chains listed next were all sequenced from one sample in a study of T cell repertoires and HLA-DP antigens. Clones were read by immunoSEQ multiplex PCR, and TCRdb kept only the in-frame ones, dropping some. Of around 90,000 clones in the sample, roughly 86% are singletons; the top ten hold about 1.7%. No antigens are known for them. Source material: CD4+ T cells from PBMCs. These receptors came from a middle-aged man in good health and CMV-seronegative.

The chain uses TRBV6-6 and TRBJ2-3, with a tentative D call TRBD2 (6 bases). The CDR3 is made up of 14 amino acids. Trimming pared 2 bases from V and 0 bases from J, leaving 6 bases between. The germline CDR1 and CDR2 sequences are MNHNY and SVGAGI (reference sequence). The chain's CDR3 is CASSYGGSTDTQYF. Written as DNA, the CDR3 is TGTGCCAGCAGTTACGGGGGGAGCACAGATACGCAGTATTTT.

V gene TRBV18 combines with J gene TRBJ1-4, with 8 bases aligning to TRBD1. This CDR3 has 15 amino acids. Germline V gene sequence: CDR1 KGHSH, CDR2 LQKENI. V lost 3 bases and J lost 8; bases outside the gene matches: 8. CDR3 DNA sequence: TGTGCCAGCTCACCTGTTCGGACAGGGCAGGAAAAACTGTTTTTT. Translated, it gives CASSPVRTGQEKLFF. Complete variable domain (other parts from reference TRBV18 and TRBJ1-4): NAGVMQNPRHLVRRRGQEARLRCSPMKGHSHVYWYRQLPEEGLKFMVYLQKENIIDESGMPKERFSAEFPKEGPSILRIQQVVRGDSAAYFCASSPVRTGQEKLFFGSGTQLSVL.

The genes are TRBV30 and TRBJ1-5; TRBD1 is a possible D gene (5 bases). The V gene's germline CDR1 is GTSNPN and CDR2 SVGIG (reference sequence). The CDR3 runs to 14 residues. Trimming left V 1 base short and J 2 bases short, with 9 bases between. The CDR3 is CAWSGGDGNQPQHF. CDR3 DNA: TGTGCCTGGAGTGGGGGCGATGGCAATCAGCCCCAGCATTTT.

The chain is built from TRBV5-4 and TRBJ2-7, with D possibly being TRBD2 (5 bases). CDR3 length equals 14 residues. CDR1 and CDR2 from the germline V gene are SGHNT and YYREEE (reference sequence). Trimming took 3 bases from V and 0 from J, leaving 10 bases between them. This CDR3 is CASSSPSLSYEQYF. Written as DNA, the CDR3 is TGTGCCAGCAGCTCCCCTAGCCTCTCCTACGAGCAGTACTTC.

The rearrangement joins TRBV6-5 to TRBJ2-2; possibly TRBD1 for D (7 bases). Between the trimmed V and J ends, which lost 6 bases and 4 bases, there was a span of 12 bases. From germline, CDR1 is MNHEY and CDR2 SVGAGI. The CDR3 covers 14 residues. CDR3 residues: CASRGQGGTGELFF. As DNA, the CDR3 is TGTGCCAGCAGAGGGCAGGGGGGCACCGGGGAGCTGTTTTTT.

The CDR3 sequence is CSARGRGYTF. The CDR3, as DNA: TGCAGTGCTAGGGGACGAGGCTACACCTTC. The chain uses TRBV20-1 and TRBJ1-2, with D perhaps matching TRBD1 (5 bases). Trimming removed 3 bases from V and 8 bases from J, with 7 bases in between. CDR3 length equals 10 residues. Germline assignment: CDR1 DFQATT and CDR2 SNEGSKA (reference sequence).

This clone was seen just once. The chain employs TRBV27 and TRBJ2-1; TRBD1 matches 10 bases. The V gene end was trimmed by 6 bases and the J gene end by 2 bases; junction bases not matched to a gene: 4. Germline V gives CDR1 MNHEY, CDR2 SMNVEV (reference sequence). CDR3 length: 15 residues. Here the CDR3 DNA reads TGTGCCAGCAGCCAGGGACAGGGGCCCTACAATGAGCAGTTCTTC. Translation gives CASSQGQGPYNEQFF.

The chain carries TRBV6-1 and TRBJ2-7, with D tentatively TRBD1 (5 bases). The CDR3 length is 14 residues. From germline, CDR1 is MNHNS and CDR2 SASEGT. Trimming removed 6 bases at V and 2 bases at J, with 14 bases between. CDR3 sequence (DNA): TGTGCCAGCAGAGCCTTTGACAGAGCCTACGAGCAGTACTTC. It yields the protein CASRAFDRAYEQYF.

The chain employs TRBV5-1 and TRBJ1-1, with D maybe TRBD1 (6 bases). Between the trimmed V and J ends, which lost 4 bases and 5 bases, there was a span of 18 bases. There are 15 residues in the CDR3. Germline CDR1 SGHRS, CDR2 YFSETQ. The CDR3 here is CASSPEMGGGTEAFF. The CDR3 DNA sequence: TGCGCCAGCAGCCCGGAGATGGGAGGGGGGACTGAAGCTTTCTTT. The full variable domain, rest sourced from reference TRBV5-1 and TRBJ1-1, is KAGVTQTPRYLIKTRGQQVTLSCSPISGHRSVSWYQQTPGQGLQFLFEYFSETQRNKGNFPGRFSGRQFSNSRSEMNVSTLELGDSALYLCASSPEMGGGTEAFFGQGTRLTVV.